These 10 T cell receptor beta chains originate from one sample sequenced in a study of T cells in localized non-small cell lung cancer. Some clones are missing from TCRdb's copy, which holds only in-frame ones; the method was immunoSEQ multiplex PCR. Of tens of thousands of clones listed, around 90% are singletons. Specimen: peripheral blood, collected before any cancer treatment. The receptors were gathered from a woman aged 40-75 years with stage I lung adenocarcinoma.

The chain uses TRBV19 and TRBJ2-2; weak D call: TRBD1 (6 bases). The V end lost 4 bases, the J end lost 0 bases, and 21 bases lay between the germline ends. The length of the CDR3 is 19 residues. CDR1 is LNHDA, CDR2 SQIVND, per germline (reference sequence). DNA of the CDR3: TGTGCCAGTAGTACCTTCGGCGCAGGGGTACATTCGAACACCGGGGAGCTGTTTTTT. Translated: CASSTFGAGVHSNTGELFF.

J is TRBJ2-5 and V is TRBV6-1; D gene ambiguous. The CDR3 is made up of 13 amino acids. CDR1 MNHNS and CDR2 SASEGT come from the germline V gene. V was trimmed by 0 bases and J by 13 bases, leaving 15 bases between them. CDR3 loop: CASSEALGSRSYF. The CDR3 region has the DNA TGTGCCAGCAGTGAAGCGCTAGGATCTAGATCGTACTTC.

The chain is built from TRBV13 and TRBJ2-3, with 10 nucleotides matching TRBD2. V trimming: 4 bases; J trimming: 5 bases; junction bases outside the gene matches: 12. This CDR3 is built from 17 residues. Germline CDR1 and CDR2: PRHDT and FYEKMQ (reference sequence). The CDR3, as DNA: TGTGCCAGCAGCTCGTCGAGCGGGGGGGCCCTACAAGATACGCAGTATTTT. Translating it yields CASSSSSGGALQDTQYF.

V gene TRBV7-2 combines with J gene TRBJ2-1; D is unresolved. The CDR3 is made up of 15 amino acids. The V gene's germline CDR1 is SGHTA and CDR2 FQGNSA. V was clipped by 3 bases and J by 0 bases, with 9 bases between them. CDR3 sequence: CASSFEVGSYNEQFF. The CDR3 bases are TGTGCCAGCAGCTTTGAGGTAGGCTCCTACAATGAGCAGTTCTTC.

This clone has a handful of counts. The CDR3, as DNA: TGTGCCAGCAGCCCAGGGGGACAGGGGAACACCGGGGAGCTGTTTTTT. Translation gives CASSPGGQGNTGELFF. The J gene is TRBJ2-2, the V gene TRBV7-3; 9 nucleotides align to TRBD1. The J segment lost 1 base and the V segment lost 5 bases, leaving 5 bases of the junction unmatched. This CDR3 region has 16 residues. Germline V gives CDR1 SGHTA, CDR2 FQGTGA.

The CDR3 protein is CASSLGDSNQPQHF. In DNA form, the CDR3 reads TGTGCCAGCAGTTTAGGAGATAGCAATCAGCCCCAGCATTTT. The chain carries TRBV27 and TRBJ1-5, with D uncertain. The length of the CDR3 is 14 residues. Germline values: CDR1 MNHEY, CDR2 SMNVEV (reference sequence). Trimming removed 2 bases at V and 0 bases at J, with 5 bases between.

This rearrangement joins TRBV21-1 to TRBJ1-5. TRBV21-1 corresponds to a pseudogene. The CDR3 has 14 amino acids. The CDR3 DNA reads as TGTGCCAGCAGCAAAGGGATTCACAATCAGCCCCAGCATTTT. Translating it yields CASSKGIHNQPQHF.

The chain employs TRBV27 and TRBJ1-5; TRBD1 aligns across 7 bases. The CDR3 is made up of 14 amino acids. Germline values: CDR1 MNHEY, CDR2 SMNVEV (reference sequence). The V segment lost 6 bases and the J segment 5 bases; nucleotides outside the gene matches: 7. The CDR3 loop is CASSMAGGYQPQHF. Here the CDR3 DNA reads TGTGCCAGCAGCATGGCAGGGGGTTATCAGCCCCAGCATTTT.

CDR3 in DNA: TGTGCCAGCAGCTCAACAAGGACGAACTATGGCTACACCTTC. Protein: CASSSTRTNYGYTF. The gene calls are TRBV11-3 and TRBJ1-2; unclear D gene. The V gene lost 4 bases and the J gene lost 2 bases, with 11 bases spanning the gap. The germline V gene has CDR1 SGHNT and CDR2 YENEEA. The CDR3 consists of 14 residues.

The rearrangement uses TRBV14 and TRBJ2-3, with 7 bases fitting TRBD2. Looked up from germline, CDR1 is SGHDN and CDR2 is FVKESK. The V gene end was trimmed by 1 base and the J gene end by 4 bases; junction bases not matched to a gene: 14. The CDR3 runs to 18 residues. CDR3 protein: CASSQGGSGGSYADTQYF. CDR3 bases: TGTGCCAGCAGCCAAGGCGGGTCGGGCGGGAGTTACGCAGATACGCAGTATTTT.